A selection of T cell receptor beta chains follows, all from one sample in a study of control samples from healthy donors and cancer patients. Assay used: immunoSEQ multiplex PCR; TCRdb lists only in-frame clones, some missing. Among approximately 170,000 clones, approximately 86% were seen once, and the ten largest hold nearly 5%. The sample consisted of blood. These receptors originate from a woman aged 25 to 39 in good health. Each CDR3 is given with its conserved first and last residue. Each record gives: CDR3 length, J gene, clone size, V gene, D gene, CDR3 DNA, CDR3 protein. A D gene is named only where the DNA matches it firmly. Expanded clones get a size class; other rows say once, few or many, or leave the size out.

16	TRBJ2-1	-	TRBV28	-	TGTGCCAGCAGTTCGGTAGTCGGGAGCTCCTACAATGAGCAGTTCTTC	CASSSVVGSSYNEQFF
13	TRBJ1-5	-	TRBV7-7	-	TGTGCTAGCAGCTTAGACAGCAATCAGCCCCAGCATTTT	CASSLDSNQPQHF
16	TRBJ2-3	-	TRBV7-8	-	TGTGCCAGCAGCACTCTAGTGGGGCGGGGTTCAGATACGCAGTATTTT	CASSTLVGRGSDTQYF
17	TRBJ2-3	-	TRBV7-9	TRBD2	TGTGCCAGCAGCTTAGTGGGGTTAGCGGGTATTTTGGATACGCAGTATTTT	CASSLVGLAGILDTQYF
13	TRBJ2-5	-	TRBV4-1	-	TGCGCCAGCAGCCAACAGGGGAGAGAGACCCAGTACTTC	CASSQQGRETQYF
16	TRBJ2-2	-	TRBV5-4	-	TGTGCCAGCAGCTCCTATGGGACCTTGAACACCGGGGAGCTGTTTTTT	CASSSYGTLNTGELFF
16	TRBJ1-1	-	TRBV4-1	-	TGCGCCAGCAGCCAAGGGGTTTCAAGGGTGAACACTGAAGCTTTCTTT	CASSQGVSRVNTEAFF
15	TRBJ2-7	-	TRBV2	-	TGTGCCAGCAGTGGGCGTTTGGGCTCTAGGGACGAGCAGTACTTC	CASSGRLGSRDEQYF
15	TRBJ1-4	-	TRBV5-1	-	TGCGCCAGCAGCCCGGGACGTGGCACTAATGAAAAACTGTTTTTT	CASSPGRGTNEKLFF
17	TRBJ2-3	-	TRBV4-1	-	TGCGCCAGCAGCCAATATCCTCCGGGACAAGGCACAGATACGCAGTATTTT	CASSQYPPGQGTDTQYF
16	TRBJ1-1	-	TRBV5-1	TRBD1	TGCGCCAGCATTAGGGGGCCGGCCGGTTCGAACACTGAAGCTTTCTTT	CASIRGPAGSNTEAFF
14	TRBJ2-2	-	TRBV6-6	TRBD2	TGTGCCAGCAGCTCGGGAGGCGGGCCCGGGGAGCTGTTTTTT	CASSSGGGPGELFF
14	TRBJ2-2	once	TRBV4-2	-	TGTGCCAGCGGCCAGGTAGCGGCCACCGGGGAGCTGTTTTTT	CASGQVAATGELFF
14	TRBJ2-1	-	TRBV29-1	TRBD1	TGCAGCGTGAGGGGGCTAGACTCCTACAATGAGCAGTTCTTC	CSVRGLDSYNEQFF
16	TRBJ2-5	-	TRBV11-2	TRBD2	TGTGCCAGCAGCTTAGCTGGCGGGGGGGCCGGAGAGACCCAGTACTTC	CASSLAGGGAGETQYF
16	TRBJ1-1	-	TRBV4-1	-	TGCGCCAGCAGCCAAACTTTCGTCGATGGGAACACTGAAGCTTTCTTT	CASSQTFVDGNTEAFF
15	TRBJ1-2	once	TRBV5-6	TRBD1	TGTGCCAGCAGCAGGGACAGGGGGCAAGGCTATGGCTACACCTTC	CASSRDRGQGYGYTF
15	TRBJ1-6	once	TRBV4-1	-	TGCGCCAGCAGCCAAGAACCGGGCTATAATTCACCCCTCCACTTT	CASSQEPGYNSPLHF